This T cell receptor (beta chain) was observed in a study of cytotoxic CD8 clonotypes in ibrutinib-treated CLL. There are 16 residues in the CDR3. Germline CDR1 is SGHNT and CDR2 is YYREEE (reference sequence). The junction had 9 bases not matched to a gene; V was cut back by 4 bases and J by 6 bases. Findings and limits, study-wide: Sustained-remission and progressing patients diverged in sampling times.

The table lists this clone with a count of one. Its specificity is not known. Depth targeted 1 in 200,000 to 1 in 1 million T cells, averaging approximately 9.3x coverage per clonotype. Profiled with immunoSEQ multiplex PCR; TCRdb holds only in-frame clones, not every one. Of almost 45,000 clones listed, roughly two thirds are singletons. The V and J genes are TRBV5-4 and TRBJ2-3; 12 nucleotides align to TRBD2. The receptor was isolated from a human donor with chronic lymphocytic leukemia. The specimen comprised PBMCs, sampled after 12 months of ibrutinib treatment. The CDR3 nucleotides are TGTGCCAGCAGCACCTCGACTAGCGGGGGAGGGGATACGCAGTATTTT. Its protein is CASSTSTSGGGDTQYF.